This T cell receptor (beta chain) was obtained from a study of cytomegalovirus exposure and HLA in healthy donors. V gave up 4 bases and J gave up 4 bases, with 13 bases separating them. Germline V gene sequence: CDR1 SNHLY, CDR2 FYNNEI. This CDR3 is 14 amino acids long. The PCR contained 60 Vbeta and 13 Jbeta primers. Sequenced by immunoSEQ multiplex PCR; TCRdb stores in-frame clones only, minus some. The sample yields approximately 170,000 clones, approximately 70% seen once. The chain has TRBV2 and TRBJ2-5, with D possibly TRBD2 on 6 matching bases. This clonotype originated in a man between 18 and 29 years old in good health and CMV-seropositive. The specimen sequenced was PBMCs. The CDR3 spells CASSVVTSIETQYF. CDR3 DNA sequence: TGTGCCAGCAGTGTCGTTACTAGCATAGAGACCCAGTACTTC.